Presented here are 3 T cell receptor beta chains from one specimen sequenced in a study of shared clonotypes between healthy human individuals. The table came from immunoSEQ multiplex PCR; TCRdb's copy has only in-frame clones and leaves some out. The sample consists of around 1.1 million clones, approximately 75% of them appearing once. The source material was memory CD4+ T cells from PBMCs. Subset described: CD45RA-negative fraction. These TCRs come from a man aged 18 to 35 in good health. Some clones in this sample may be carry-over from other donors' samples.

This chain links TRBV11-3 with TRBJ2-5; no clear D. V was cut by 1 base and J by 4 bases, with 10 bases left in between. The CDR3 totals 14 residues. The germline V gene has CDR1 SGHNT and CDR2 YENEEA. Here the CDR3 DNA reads TGTGCCAGCAGCTTAGGGTCGGGCGGAGAGACCCAGTACTTC. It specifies CASSLGSGGETQYF.

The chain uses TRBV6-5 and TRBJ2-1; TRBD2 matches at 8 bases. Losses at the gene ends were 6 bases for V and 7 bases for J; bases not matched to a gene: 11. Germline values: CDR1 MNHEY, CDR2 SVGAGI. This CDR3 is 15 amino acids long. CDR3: CASSYGGAFGNEQFF. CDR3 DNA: TGTGCCAGCAGCTACGGGGGGGCGTTTGGGAATGAGCAGTTCTTC.

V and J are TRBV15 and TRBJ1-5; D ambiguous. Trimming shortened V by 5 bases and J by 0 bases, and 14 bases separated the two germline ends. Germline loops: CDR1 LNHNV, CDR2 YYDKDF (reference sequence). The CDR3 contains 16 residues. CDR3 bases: TGTGCCACCAGCCGCCGCCCAAGTAATAGCAATCAGCCCCAGCATTTT. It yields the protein CATSRRPSNSNQPQHF. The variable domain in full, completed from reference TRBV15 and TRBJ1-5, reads DAMVIQNPRYQVTQFGKPVTLSCSQTLNHNVMYWYQQKSSQAPKLLFHYYDKDFNNEADTPDNFQSRRPNTSFCFLDIRSPGLGDTAMYLCATSRRPSNSNQPQHFGDGTRLSIL.